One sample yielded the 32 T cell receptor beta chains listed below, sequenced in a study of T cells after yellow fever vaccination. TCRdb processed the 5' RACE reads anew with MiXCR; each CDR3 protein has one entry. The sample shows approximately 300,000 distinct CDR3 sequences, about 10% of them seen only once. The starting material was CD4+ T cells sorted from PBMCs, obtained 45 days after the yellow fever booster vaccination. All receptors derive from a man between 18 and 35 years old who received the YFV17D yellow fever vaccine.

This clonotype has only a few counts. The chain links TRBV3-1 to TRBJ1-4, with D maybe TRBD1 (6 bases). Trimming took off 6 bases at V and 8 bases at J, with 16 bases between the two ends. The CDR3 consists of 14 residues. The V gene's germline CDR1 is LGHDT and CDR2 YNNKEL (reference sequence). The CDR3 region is CASRPQGGVEKLFF. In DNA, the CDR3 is TGTGCCAGCAGACCACAGGGAGGAGTGGAAAAACTGTTTTTT.

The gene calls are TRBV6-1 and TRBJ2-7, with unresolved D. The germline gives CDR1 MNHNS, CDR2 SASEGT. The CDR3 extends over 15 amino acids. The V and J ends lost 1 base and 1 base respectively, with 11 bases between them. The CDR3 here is CASSEVPFLSYEQYV. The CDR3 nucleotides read TGTGCCAGCAGTGAAGTCCCGTTCCTGTCCTACGAGCAGTACGTC.

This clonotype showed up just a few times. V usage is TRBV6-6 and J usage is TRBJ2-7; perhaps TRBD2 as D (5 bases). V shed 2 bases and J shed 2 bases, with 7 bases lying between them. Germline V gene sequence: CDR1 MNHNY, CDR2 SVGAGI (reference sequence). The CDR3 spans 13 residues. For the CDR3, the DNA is TGTGCCAGCAGTTACCCGGGGACCTACGAGCAGTACTTC. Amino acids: CASSYPGTYEQYF.

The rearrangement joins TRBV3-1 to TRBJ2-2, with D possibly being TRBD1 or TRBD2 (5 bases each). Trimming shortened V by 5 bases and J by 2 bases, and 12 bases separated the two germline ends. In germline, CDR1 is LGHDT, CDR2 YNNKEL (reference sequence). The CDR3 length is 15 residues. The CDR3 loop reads CASSKWDLNTGELFF. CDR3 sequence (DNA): TGTGCCAGCAGCAAATGGGACCTCAACACCGGGGAGCTGTTTTTT.

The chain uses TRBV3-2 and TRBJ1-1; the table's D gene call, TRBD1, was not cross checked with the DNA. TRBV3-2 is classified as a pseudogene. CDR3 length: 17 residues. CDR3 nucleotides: TGTGCCAGCAGCCAAGACGGCACAGGTTCTGGGAACACTGAAGCTTTCTTT. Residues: CASSQDGTGSGNTEAFF.

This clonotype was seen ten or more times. The CDR3 DNA is TGCGCCAGCAGCCGTCACAGGAAGGAGACCCAGTACTTC. Translation: CASSRHRKETQYF. This chain uses TRBV4-3 with TRBJ2-5, with D possibly matching TRBD1 (5 bases). The CDR3 is made up of 13 amino acids. The V end lost 4 bases, the J end lost 5 bases, and 11 bases lay between the germline ends. Germline V gene lookup returns CDR1 LGHNA and CDR2 YSLEER.

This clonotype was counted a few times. Written as DNA, the CDR3 is TGTGCCAGCGAGTTTGGGGGGCTCGGCGAGCAGTTCTTC. This gives the protein CASEFGGLGEQFF. The chain combines TRBV6-2 or TRBV6-3 with TRBJ2-1; the D call may be TRBD1 or TRBD2 (6 bases each). Deletions cut 8 bases from V and 10 bases from J, with 18 bases between. The CDR3 has 13 amino acids. Germline assignment: CDR1 MNHEY and CDR2 SVGEGT.

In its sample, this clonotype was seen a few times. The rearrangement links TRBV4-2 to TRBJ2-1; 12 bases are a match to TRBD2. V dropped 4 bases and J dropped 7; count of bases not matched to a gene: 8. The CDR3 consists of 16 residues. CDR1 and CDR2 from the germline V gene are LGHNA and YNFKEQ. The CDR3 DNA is TGTGCCAGCAGCCTTAGACTAGCGGGGGCCAGGAATGAGCAGTTCTTC. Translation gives CASSLRLAGARNEQFF.

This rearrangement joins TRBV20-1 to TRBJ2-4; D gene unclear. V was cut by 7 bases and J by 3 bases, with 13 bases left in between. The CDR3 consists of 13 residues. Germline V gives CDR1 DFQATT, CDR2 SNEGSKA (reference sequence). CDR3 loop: CSEHGDGKNIQYF. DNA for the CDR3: TGCAGTGAGCATGGGGATGGCAAAAACATTCAGTACTTC.

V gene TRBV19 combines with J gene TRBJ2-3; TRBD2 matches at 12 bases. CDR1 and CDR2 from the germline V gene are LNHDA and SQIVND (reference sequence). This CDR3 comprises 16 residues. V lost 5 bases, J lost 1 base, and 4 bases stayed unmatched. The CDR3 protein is CASSQLAGGRTDTQYF. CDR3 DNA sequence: TGTGCCAGTAGTCAACTAGCGGGGGGCCGCACAGATACGCAGTATTTT.

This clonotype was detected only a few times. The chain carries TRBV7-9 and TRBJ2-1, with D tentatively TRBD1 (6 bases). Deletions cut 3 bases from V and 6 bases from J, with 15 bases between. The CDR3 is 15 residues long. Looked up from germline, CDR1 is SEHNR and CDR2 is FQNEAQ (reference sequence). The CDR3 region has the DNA TGTGCCAGCAGCTTCCTTCGTGGACAGACCAATGAGCAGTTCTTC. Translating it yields CASSFLRGQTNEQFF. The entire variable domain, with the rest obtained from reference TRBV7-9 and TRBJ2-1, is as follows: DTGVSQNPRHKITKRGQNVTFRCDPISEHNRLYWYRQTLGQGPEFLTYFQNEAQLEKSRLLSDRFSAERPKGSFSTLEIQRTEQGDSAMYLCASSFLRGQTNEQFFGPGTRLTVL.

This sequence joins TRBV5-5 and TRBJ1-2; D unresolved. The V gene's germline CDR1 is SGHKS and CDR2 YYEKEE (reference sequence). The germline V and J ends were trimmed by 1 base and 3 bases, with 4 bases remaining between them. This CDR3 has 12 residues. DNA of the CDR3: TGTGCCAGCAGCTTGCAGTACTATGGCTACACCTTC. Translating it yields CASSLQYYGYTF.

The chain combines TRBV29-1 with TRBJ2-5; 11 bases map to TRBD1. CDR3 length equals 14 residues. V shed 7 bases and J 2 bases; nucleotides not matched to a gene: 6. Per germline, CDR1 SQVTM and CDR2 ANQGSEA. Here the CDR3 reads CSAGQGVIQETQYF. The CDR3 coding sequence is TGCAGCGCGGGACAGGGGGTCATTCAAGAGACCCAGTACTTC.

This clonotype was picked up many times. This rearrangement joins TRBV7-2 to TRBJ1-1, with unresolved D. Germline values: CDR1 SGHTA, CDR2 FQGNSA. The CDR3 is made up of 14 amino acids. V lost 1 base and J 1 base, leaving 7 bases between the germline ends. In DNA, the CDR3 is TGTGCCAGCAGCTTAGATTACCAGAACACTGAAGCTTTCTTT. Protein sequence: CASSLDYQNTEAFF.

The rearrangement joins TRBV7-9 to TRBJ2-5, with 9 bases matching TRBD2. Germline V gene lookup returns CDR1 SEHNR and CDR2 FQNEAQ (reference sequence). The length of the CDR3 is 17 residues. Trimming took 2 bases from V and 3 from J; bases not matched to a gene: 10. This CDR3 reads CASSLYGRGGLEETQYF. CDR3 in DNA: TGTGCCAGCAGCTTATATGGGCGGGGGGGCCTGGAAGAGACCCAGTACTTC.

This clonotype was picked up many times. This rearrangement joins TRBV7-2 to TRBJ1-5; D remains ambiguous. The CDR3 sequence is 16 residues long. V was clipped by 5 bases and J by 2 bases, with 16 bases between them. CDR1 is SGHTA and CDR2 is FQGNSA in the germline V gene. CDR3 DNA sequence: TGTGCCAGCAGCGCAAGCCACCTGGAGGGCAATCAGCCCCAGCATTTT. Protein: CASSASHLEGNQPQHF.

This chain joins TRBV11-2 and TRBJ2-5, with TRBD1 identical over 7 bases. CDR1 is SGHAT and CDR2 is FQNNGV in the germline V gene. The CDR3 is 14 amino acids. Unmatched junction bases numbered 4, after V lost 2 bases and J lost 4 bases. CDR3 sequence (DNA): TGTGCCAGCAGCTTAAGGCCAGGGGGAGAGACCCAGTACTTC. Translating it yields CASSLRPGGETQYF.

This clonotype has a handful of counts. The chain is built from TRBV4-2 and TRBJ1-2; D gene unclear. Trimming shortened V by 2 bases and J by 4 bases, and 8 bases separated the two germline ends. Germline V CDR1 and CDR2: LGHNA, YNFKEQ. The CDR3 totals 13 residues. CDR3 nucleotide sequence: TGTGCCAGCAGCCAAATGGCGCTCTATGGCTACACCTTC. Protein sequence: CASSQMALYGYTF.

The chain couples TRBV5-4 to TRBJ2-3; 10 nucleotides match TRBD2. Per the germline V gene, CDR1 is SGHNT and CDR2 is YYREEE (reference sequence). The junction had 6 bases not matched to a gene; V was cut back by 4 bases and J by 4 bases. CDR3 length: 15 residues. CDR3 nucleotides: TGTGCCAGCAGCCAACTAGCGGGGTACCCAGATACGCAGTATTTT. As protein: CASSQLAGYPDTQYF.

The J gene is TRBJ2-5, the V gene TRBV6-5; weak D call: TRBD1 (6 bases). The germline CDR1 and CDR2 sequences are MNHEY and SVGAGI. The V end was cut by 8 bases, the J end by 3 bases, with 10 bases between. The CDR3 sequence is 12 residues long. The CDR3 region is CASVGAKETQYF. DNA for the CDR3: TGTGCCAGCGTGGGGGCTAAAGAGACCCAGTACTTC.

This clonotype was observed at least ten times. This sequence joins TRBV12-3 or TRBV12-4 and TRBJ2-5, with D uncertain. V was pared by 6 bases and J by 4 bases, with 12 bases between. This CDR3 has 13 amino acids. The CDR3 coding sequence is TGTGCCAGCAGCCTTCGACAAGGAGAGACCCAGTACTTC. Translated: CASSLRQGETQYF.

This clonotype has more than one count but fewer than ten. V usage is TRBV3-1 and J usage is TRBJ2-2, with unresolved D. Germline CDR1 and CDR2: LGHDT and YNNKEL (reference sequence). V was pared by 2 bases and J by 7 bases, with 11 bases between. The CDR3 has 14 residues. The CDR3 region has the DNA TGTGCCAGCAGCCAACGTGGTTACGGCGGGGAGCTGTTTTTT. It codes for CASSQRGYGGELFF.

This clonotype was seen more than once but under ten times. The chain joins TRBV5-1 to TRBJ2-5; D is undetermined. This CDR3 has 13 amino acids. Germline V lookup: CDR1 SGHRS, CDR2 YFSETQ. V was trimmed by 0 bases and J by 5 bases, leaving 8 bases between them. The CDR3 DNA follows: TGCGCCAGCAGCTTGGGACATCCGGAGACCCAGTACTTC. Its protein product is CASSLGHPETQYF.

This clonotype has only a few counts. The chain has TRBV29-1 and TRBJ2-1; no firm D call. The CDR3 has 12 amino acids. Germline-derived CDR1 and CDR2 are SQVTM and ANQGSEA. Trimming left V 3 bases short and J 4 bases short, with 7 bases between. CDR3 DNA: TGCAGCGTTGATCCGAATTACAATGAGCAGTTCTTC. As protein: CSVDPNYNEQFF.

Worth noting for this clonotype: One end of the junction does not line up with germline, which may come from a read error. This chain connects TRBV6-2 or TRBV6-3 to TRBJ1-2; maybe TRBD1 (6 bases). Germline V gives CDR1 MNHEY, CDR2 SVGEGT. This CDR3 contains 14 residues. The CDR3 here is CASSYTWTADIEAF. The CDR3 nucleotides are TGTGCCAGCAGTTACACTTGGACAGCGGATATTGAGGCCTTC.

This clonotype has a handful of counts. The CDR3 nucleotides are TGTGCCAGCAGCGCCGTAGGGGGGCGGACTGAAGCTTTCTTT. This gives the protein CASSAVGGRTEAFF. V and J are TRBV6-2 or TRBV6-3 and TRBJ1-1; D may be TRBD1 (6 bases). The CDR3 loop spans 14 amino acids. The germline gives CDR1 MNHEY, CDR2 SVGEGT. The V end was cut by 6 bases, the J end by 5 bases, with 16 bases between.

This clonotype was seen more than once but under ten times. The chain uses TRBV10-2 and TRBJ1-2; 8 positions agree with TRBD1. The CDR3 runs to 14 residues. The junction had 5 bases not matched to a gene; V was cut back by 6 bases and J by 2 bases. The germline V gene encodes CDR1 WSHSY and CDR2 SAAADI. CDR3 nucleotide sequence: TGCGCCAGCAGCCGGACAGGGACAAACTATGGCTACACCTTC. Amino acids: CASSRTGTNYGYTF.

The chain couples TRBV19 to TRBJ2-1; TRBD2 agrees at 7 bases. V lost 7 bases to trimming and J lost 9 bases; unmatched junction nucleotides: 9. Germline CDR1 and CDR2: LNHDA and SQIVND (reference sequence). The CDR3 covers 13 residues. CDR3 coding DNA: TGTGCCAGTAAGGCTGGGGGGGGGAGTGAGCAGTTCTTC. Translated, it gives CASKAGGGSEQFF.

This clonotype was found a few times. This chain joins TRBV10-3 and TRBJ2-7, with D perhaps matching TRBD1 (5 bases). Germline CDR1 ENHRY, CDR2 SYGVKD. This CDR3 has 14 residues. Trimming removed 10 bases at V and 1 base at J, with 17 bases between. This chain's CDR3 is CATKTIDRSYEQYF. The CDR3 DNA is TGTGCCACCAAGACCATCGACAGATCCTACGAGCAGTACTTC.

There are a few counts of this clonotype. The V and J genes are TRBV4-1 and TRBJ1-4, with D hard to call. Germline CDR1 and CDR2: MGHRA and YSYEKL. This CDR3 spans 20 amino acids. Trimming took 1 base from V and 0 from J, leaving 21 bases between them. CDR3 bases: TGCGCCAGCAGCCAAGTCGGAGGCCCCAAGATTTTTTCAACTAATGAAAAACTGTTTTTT. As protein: CASSQVGGPKIFSTNEKLFF.

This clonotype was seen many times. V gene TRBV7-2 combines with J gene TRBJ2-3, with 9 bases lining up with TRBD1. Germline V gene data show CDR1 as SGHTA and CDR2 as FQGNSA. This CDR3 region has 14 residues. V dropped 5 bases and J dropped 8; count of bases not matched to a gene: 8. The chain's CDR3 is CASSPQGAVGTQYF. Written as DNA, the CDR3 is TGTGCCAGCAGCCCACAGGGGGCGGTTGGTACGCAGTATTTT.

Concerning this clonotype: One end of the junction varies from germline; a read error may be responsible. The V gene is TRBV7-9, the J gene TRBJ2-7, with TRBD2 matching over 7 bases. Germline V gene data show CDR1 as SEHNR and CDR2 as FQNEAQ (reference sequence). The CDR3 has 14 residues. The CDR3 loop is CASSREVAGHEKYF. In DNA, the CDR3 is TGTGCCAGCAGCCGCGAGGTAGCGGGTCACGAGAAGTACTTC.